These 26 T cell receptor beta chains share one sample of origin, sequenced in a study of shared clonotypes between healthy human individuals. Profiling relied on immunoSEQ multiplex PCR, and the TCRdb table lists in-frame clones only, not all of them. The sample carries roughly 2 million clones, 95% recorded once. Sample: naive CD4+ T cells sorted from blood. Indicated subset: CD45RA+ positively selected. Receptor source: a man aged 18 to 35 in good health.

V gene TRBV9 combines with J gene TRBJ2-2, with D possibly being TRBD1 or TRBD2 (5 bases each). The V gene's germline CDR1 is SGDLS and CDR2 YYNGEE. The V end was cut by 2 bases, the J end by 6 bases, with 11 bases between. The length of the CDR3 is 14 residues. The CDR3 coding sequence is TGTGCCAGCAGCGTGGGACGGGTTTCCGGGGAGCTGTTTTTT. Its protein is CASSVGRVSGELFF.

With regard to this clone: Germline is not matched at one junction end, which may reflect a read error. The sample contains more than one DNA sequence encoding this CDR3. The chain links TRBV10-3 to TRBJ1-2; D is undetermined. The CDR3 length is 16 residues. Germline V gene sequence: CDR1 ENHRY, CDR2 SYGVKD. Here the CDR3 reads CAISESKAAPNYGYTF. In DNA, the CDR3 is TGTGCCATCAGTGAGTCGAAGGCAGCTCCTAATTATGGCTACACCTTC.

This clone has only one observation. The CDR3 reads CASSPGQGTIEAFF. Written as DNA, the CDR3 is TGTGCCAGCAGCCCTGGACAGGGAACCATTGAAGCTTTCTTT. The chain employs TRBV5-4 and TRBJ1-1; 8 nucleotides line up with TRBD1. The CDR3 runs to 14 residues. The J segment lost 7 bases and the V segment lost 4 bases, leaving 9 bases of the junction unmatched. The germline V gene encodes CDR1 SGHNT and CDR2 YYREEE (reference sequence).

The chain is built from TRBV29-1 and TRBJ2-1; 9 bases fit TRBD1. The CDR3 runs 14 residues. Germline V gene data show CDR1 as SQVTM and CDR2 as ANQGSEA. V lost 6 bases, J lost 7 bases, and 10 bases stayed unmatched. This CDR3 reads CSVGAGTGRNEQFF. The CDR3 DNA is TGCAGCGTAGGAGCCGGGACAGGGAGAAATGAGCAGTTCTTC.

This sequence joins TRBV25-1 and TRBJ1-2; D possibly corresponds to TRBD1 (5 bases). V was pared by 1 base and J by 6 bases, with 6 bases between. The CDR3 is made up of 12 amino acids. CDR1 is MGHDK, CDR2 SYGVNS, per germline. The CDR3 nucleotides read TGTGCCAGCAGTGAATCGGGACATGGCTACACCTTC. Its translation: CASSESGHGYTF.

The J gene is TRBJ2-7, the V gene TRBV30; 10 positions agree with TRBD2. Germline V lookup: CDR1 GTSNPN, CDR2 SVGIG (reference sequence). V was clipped by 2 bases and J by 0 bases; unmatched bases: 16. The CDR3 is 19 amino acids. The DNA for the CDR3 is TGTGCCTGGAGTATCCCTCCCGGGCTAGCGGGGGCCAGCTCCTACGAGCAGTACTTC. Translation gives CAWSIPPGLAGASSYEQYF.

A single count supports this clone. The identical CDR3 is also encoded by other nucleotide sequences in the sample. The chain recombines TRBV5-1 with TRBJ2-5; 11 bases are a match to TRBD2. Germline V gives CDR1 SGHRS, CDR2 YFSETQ. V lost 4 bases to trimming and J lost 0 bases; unmatched junction nucleotides: 5. The CDR3 length is 16 residues. DNA for the CDR3: TGCGCCAGCAGCCCTGGGACTAGCGGTAACCAAGAGACCCAGTACTTC. Translated: CASSPGTSGNQETQYF. Using reference TRBV5-1 and TRBJ2-5 for the parts outside the CDR3, the full variable domain is KAGVTQTPRYLIKTRGQQVTLSCSPISGHRSVSWYQQTPGQGLQFLFEYFSETQRNKGNFPGRFSGRQFSNSRSEMNVSTLELGDSALYLCASSPGTSGNQETQYFGPGTRLLVL.

This clone was counted once. The chain employs TRBV27 and TRBJ1-1; D call uncertain. Per the germline V gene, CDR1 is MNHEY and CDR2 is SMNVEV (reference sequence). The CDR3 runs 14 residues. V lost 1 base to trimming and J lost 3 bases, with 9 bases between them. The DNA of the CDR3 is TGTGCCAGCAGTTTATGGGTAGGGTACACTGAAGCTTTCTTT. Its protein is CASSLWVGYTEAFF.

DNA for the CDR3: TGTGCCAGCAGCTTAGTACTCTCTTATGGCTACACCTTC. Translated: CASSLVLSYGYTF. The chain uses TRBV7-2 and TRBJ1-2; D is unclear. The CDR3 covers 13 residues. The V gene's germline CDR1 is SGHTA and CDR2 FQGNSA. V was pared by 1 base and J by 5 bases, with 8 bases between.

This clone has just one count. Other nucleotide sequences from this sample produce the same CDR3. The V and J genes are TRBV18 and TRBJ1-1, with D unclear. This CDR3 has 13 residues. V was pared by 4 bases and J by 3 bases, with 9 bases between. CDR1 is KGHSH, CDR2 LQKENI, per germline. The CDR3, as DNA: TGTGCCAGCTCACGCTCAGGAGACACTGAAGCTTTCTTT. Translated: CASSRSGDTEAFF.

The gene calls are TRBV5-1 and TRBJ1-5; tentative D call: TRBD1 (6 bases). Trimming removed 2 bases at V and 4 bases at J, with 13 bases between. The germline CDR1 and CDR2 sequences are SGHRS and YFSETQ. The CDR3 is 15 residues long. The CDR3 loop reads CASSFQGLRNQPQHF. The DNA of the CDR3 is TGCGCCAGCAGCTTCCAGGGGCTTAGGAATCAGCCCCAGCATTTT.

The gene calls are TRBV18 and TRBJ2-3; 12 bases align to TRBD2. After removal of 0 bases from V and 8 bases from J, the junction contained 9 bases not matched to a gene. The CDR3 contains 17 residues. CDR1 is KGHSH, CDR2 LQKENI, per germline. The CDR3 region has the DNA TGTGCCAGCTCACCACCCGGACTAGCGGGGCCGGGAGGTACGCAGTATTTT. Encoded protein: CASSPPGLAGPGGTQYF.

About this clone itself: The identical CDR3 is also encoded by other nucleotide sequences in the sample. The gene calls are TRBV5-1 and TRBJ1-5; possible D gene TRBD1, 5 bases. CDR1 and CDR2 (germline): SGHRS, YFSETQ. This CDR3 contains 15 residues. With 4 bases removed from V and 1 base from J, the gap between germline ends came to 12 bases. The CDR3 loop reads CASSPGGGSNQPQHF. CDR3 nucleotides: TGCGCCAGCAGCCCCGGGGGAGGAAGCAATCAGCCCCAGCATTTT.

This chain links TRBV6-1 with TRBJ2-3, with TRBD1 matching over 7 bases. This CDR3 has 14 amino acids. Trimming removed 5 bases from V and 4 bases from J; junction bases left unmatched: 6. Germline CDR1 MNHNS, CDR2 SASEGT. CDR3 bases: TGTGCCAGCAGTAGACAGGGAGTTGCAGATACGCAGTATTTT. Encoded protein: CASSRQGVADTQYF.

The chain employs TRBV30 and TRBJ1-2; D may be TRBD1 (6 bases). The CDR3 consists of 14 residues. The V and J ends lost 4 bases and 4 bases respectively, with 16 bases between them. CDR1 is GTSNPN, CDR2 SVGIG, per germline (reference sequence). Here the CDR3 DNA reads TGTGCCTGGATCGAGGGGGGCGGACTCTATGGCTACACCTTC. Its translation is CAWIEGGGLYGYTF.

This chain links TRBV6-6 with TRBJ1-2; tentatively, D is TRBD1 (6 bases). V was shortened by 4 bases and J by 1 base, with 16 bases between the two germline ends. The germline CDR1 and CDR2 sequences are MNHNY and SVGAGI (reference sequence). CDR3 length: 16 amino acids. The CDR3 loop is CASSSWDTKRNYGYTF. The CDR3 bases are TGTGCCAGCAGTTCTTGGGACACTAAGCGTAACTATGGCTACACCTTC.

The chain joins TRBV11-2 to TRBJ1-2; no definite D call. The CDR3 loop spans 15 amino acids. Trimming removed 1 base from V and 3 bases from J, with 12 bases in between. Germline V CDR1 and CDR2: SGHAT, FQNNGV. Here the CDR3 reads CASSLVLGSDYGYTF. As DNA, the CDR3 is TGTGCCAGCAGCTTAGTCTTGGGATCCGACTATGGCTACACCTTC.

The rearrangement uses TRBV4-1 and TRBJ2-3; 7 nucleotides match TRBD2. The V gene end was trimmed by 2 bases and the J gene end by 3 bases; junction bases not matched to a gene: 5. There are 15 residues in the CDR3. Looked up from germline, CDR1 is MGHRA and CDR2 is YSYEKL. The CDR3 DNA is TGCGCCAGCAGCCAATTCGGGCGGGAGACAGATACGCAGTATTTT. Translation: CASSQFGRETDTQYF.

Worth noting for this clone: At the DNA level, this CDR3 is encoded by other sequences in the same sample as well. The rearrangement uses TRBV28 and TRBJ2-1; D is uncertain. CDR1 MDHEN and CDR2 SYDVKM come from the germline V gene. Trimming cost V 6 bases and J 7 bases, with 4 bases left between them. The CDR3 is 10 residues long. The CDR3 sequence is CASSRNEQFF. In DNA, the CDR3 is TGTGCCAGCAGCAGAAATGAGCAGTTCTTC.

Comments on this clone: Different DNA sequences within this sample yield the same CDR3. The V gene is TRBV6-5, the J gene TRBJ1-2; 10 positions agree with TRBD1. The CDR3 consists of 14 residues. Germline CDR1 MNHEY, CDR2 SVGAGI. Trimming removed 5 bases from V and 1 base from J; junction bases left unmatched: 1. The CDR3 here is CASSRTGGNYGYTF. The CDR3 region has the DNA TGTGCCAGCAGTAGGACAGGGGGTAACTATGGCTACACCTTC.

The chain joins TRBV19 to TRBJ1-1; D uncertain. CDR3 length: 17 residues. With 5 bases removed from V and 0 bases from J, the gap between germline ends came to 19 bases. Germline values: CDR1 LNHDA, CDR2 SQIVND (reference sequence). DNA of the CDR3: TGTGCCAGTAGTTTGGGAGGTGGCAGAGTCATGAACACTGAAGCTTTCTTT. It yields the protein CASSLGGGRVMNTEAFF.

Note on this clone: Other DNA variants within this sample encode the same CDR3. The V and J genes are TRBV18 and TRBJ1-4, with D unresolved. V was cut by 4 bases and J by 0 bases, with 6 bases left in between. From germline, CDR1 is KGHSH and CDR2 LQKENI. The CDR3 is 14 amino acids. CDR3 nucleotides: TGTGCCAGCTCACTAGGAGCAACTAATGAAAAACTGTTTTTT. Its translation is CASSLGATNEKLFF.

As DNA, the CDR3 is TGTGCCAGCAGTACGTACTCAGGGGCTAATCAGCCCCAGCATTTT. This encodes CASSTYSGANQPQHF. The chain links TRBV6-6 to TRBJ1-5, with a possible D match to TRBD1 (6 bases). Trimming left V 5 bases short and J 4 bases short, with 15 bases between. Germline assignment: CDR1 MNHNY and CDR2 SVGAGI (reference sequence). The CDR3 totals 15 residues.

This chain connects TRBV2 to TRBJ2-5; 7 bases align to TRBD1. Germline CDR1 and CDR2: SNHLY and FYNNEI. The V gene end was trimmed by 8 bases and the J gene end by 5 bases; junction bases not matched to a gene: 5. This CDR3 spans 12 amino acids. Here the CDR3 reads CASGTEGETQYF. CDR3 bases: TGTGCCAGCGGGACAGAGGGGGAGACCCAGTACTTC.

The J gene is TRBJ2-7, the V gene TRBV10-3; D is unresolved. The CDR3 is 15 amino acids. Germline CDR1 reads ENHRY; CDR2 reads SYGVKD. With 0 bases removed from V and 2 bases from J, the gap between germline ends came to 11 bases. The CDR3 spells CAISESSSGAYEQYF. The CDR3 nucleotides are TGTGCCATCAGTGAGTCCTCATCTGGGGCCTACGAGCAGTACTTC.

The CDR3 here is CASSPWTGSGPGELFF. The CDR3 DNA sequence: TGTGCCAGCAGCCCCTGGACAGGGTCAGGTCCCGGGGAGCTGTTTTTT. The chain joins TRBV7-9 to TRBJ2-2, with TRBD1 matching 8 bases. V dropped 5 bases and J dropped 6; count of bases not matched to a gene: 11. The CDR3 runs 16 residues. Per the germline V gene, CDR1 is SEHNR and CDR2 is FQNEAQ (reference sequence).